The next 3 T cell receptor beta chains were all read from a single sample in a study of Ad26.COV2.S vaccination and SARS-CoV-2 variants. As to treatment: around 19 received Ad26.COV2.S at low or high dose, single or two shots; 5 received placebo; per-sample allocation not given. Following the first vaccine or placebo injection, samples were taken on day 63. The repertoire was sequenced with immunoSEQ multiplex PCR; TCRdb's copy has only in-frame clones and lacks some. The sample contains roughly 700,000 clones, about 90% of which appear only once. The sequencing used peripheral blood, collected in a trial of Ad26.COV2.S vaccine versus placebo. The receptors were sampled from a person aged 18-60 years who received the Ad26.COV2.S COVID-19 vaccine or a placebo.

CDR3 DNA: TGCGCCAGCAGCCTGGGGCGGACAGTTAACTATGGCTACACCTTC. Encoded protein: CASSLGRTVNYGYTF. This chain joins TRBV5-1 and TRBJ1-2, with a weak D call TRBD1 (6 bases). Per the germline V gene, CDR1 is SGHRS and CDR2 is YFSETQ. The length of the CDR3 is 15 residues. The V end was cut by 4 bases, the J end by 1 base, with 14 bases between.

This clone was picked up one time. The rearrangement links TRBV30 to TRBJ1-1; D is ambiguous. Germline V CDR1 and CDR2: GTSNPN, SVGIG (reference sequence). Trimming shortened V by 0 bases and J by 5 bases, and 10 bases separated the two germline ends. This CDR3 spans 13 amino acids. CDR3 sequence reads: CAWSVGLRTEAFF. CDR3 DNA: TGTGCCTGGAGTGTTGGACTGAGGACTGAAGCTTTCTTT.

The chain has TRBV29-1 and TRBJ1-1, with D maybe TRBD1 (6 bases). CDR3 length: 11 amino acids. Trimming took off 6 bases at V and 8 bases at J, with 13 bases between the two ends. Germline CDR1 is SQVTM and CDR2 is ANQGSEA. CDR3 sequence (DNA): TGCAGCGTCGCGACCGGGACAGAAGCTTTCTTT. It translates to CSVATGTEAFF.